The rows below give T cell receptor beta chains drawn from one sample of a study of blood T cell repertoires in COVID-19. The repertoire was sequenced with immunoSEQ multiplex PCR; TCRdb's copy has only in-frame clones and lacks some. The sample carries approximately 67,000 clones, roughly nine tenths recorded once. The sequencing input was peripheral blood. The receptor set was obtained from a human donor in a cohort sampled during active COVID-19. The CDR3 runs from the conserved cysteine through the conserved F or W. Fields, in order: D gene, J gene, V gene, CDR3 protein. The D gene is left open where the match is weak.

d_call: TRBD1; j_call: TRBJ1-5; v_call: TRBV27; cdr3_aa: CASSLDRVSNQPQHF
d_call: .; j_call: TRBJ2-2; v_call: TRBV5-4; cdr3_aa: CASSGPSGWSGANTGELFF
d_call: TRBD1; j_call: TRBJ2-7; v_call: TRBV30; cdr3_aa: CAWGLGTGVVYEQYF
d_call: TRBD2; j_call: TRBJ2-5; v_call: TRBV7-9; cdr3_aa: CASSPVASGALGAQYF
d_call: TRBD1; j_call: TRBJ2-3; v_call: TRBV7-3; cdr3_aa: CASSSTGAPTDTQYF
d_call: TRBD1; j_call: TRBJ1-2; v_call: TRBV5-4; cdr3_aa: CASSFDRAYGYTF
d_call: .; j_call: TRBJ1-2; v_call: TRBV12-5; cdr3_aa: CASGFGGGTDSGYTF
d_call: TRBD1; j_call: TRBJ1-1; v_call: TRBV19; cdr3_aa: CASSIEGAYTEAFF
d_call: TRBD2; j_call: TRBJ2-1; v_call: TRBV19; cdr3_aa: CASSIEWGGFNEQFF
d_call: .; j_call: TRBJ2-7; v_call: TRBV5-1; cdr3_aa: CASSLTDSGEQYF
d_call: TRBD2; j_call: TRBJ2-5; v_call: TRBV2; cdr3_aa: CASSDSSGQETQYF
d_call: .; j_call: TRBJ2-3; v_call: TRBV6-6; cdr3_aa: CASSYSIGTDTQYF
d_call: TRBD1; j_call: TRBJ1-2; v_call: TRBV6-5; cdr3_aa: CASSTRQGRDGYTF
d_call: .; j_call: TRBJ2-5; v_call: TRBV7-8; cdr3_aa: CASSSTIRRDQETQYF
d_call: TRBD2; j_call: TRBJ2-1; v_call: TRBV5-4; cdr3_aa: CASSLGGGRGTYNEQFF
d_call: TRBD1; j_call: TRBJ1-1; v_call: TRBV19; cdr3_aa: CASSANTGTGISREAFF
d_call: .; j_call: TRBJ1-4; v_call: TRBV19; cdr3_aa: CASSAQARRNEKLFF
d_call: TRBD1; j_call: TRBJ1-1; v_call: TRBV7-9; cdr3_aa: CASSTTGVTEAFF
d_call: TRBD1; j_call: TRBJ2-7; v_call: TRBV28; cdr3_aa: CASSYDRGKYEQYF
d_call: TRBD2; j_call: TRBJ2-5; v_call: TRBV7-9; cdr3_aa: CASSQLASRETQYF
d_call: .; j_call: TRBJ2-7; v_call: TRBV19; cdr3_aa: CASSSTGNPYEQYF
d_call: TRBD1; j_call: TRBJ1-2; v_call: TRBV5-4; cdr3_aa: CASSRDRVNYGYTF
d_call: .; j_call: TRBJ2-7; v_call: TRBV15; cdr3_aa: CATSRDREDRSSYEQYF
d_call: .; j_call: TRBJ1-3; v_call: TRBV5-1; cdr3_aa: CASSLSVSGNTIYF
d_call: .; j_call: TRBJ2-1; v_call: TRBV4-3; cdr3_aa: CASSQGKSAYNEQFF
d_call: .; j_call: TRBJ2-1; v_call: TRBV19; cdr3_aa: CASSTGYNEQFF
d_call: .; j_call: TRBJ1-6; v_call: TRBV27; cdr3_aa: CASSLQGNSPLHF
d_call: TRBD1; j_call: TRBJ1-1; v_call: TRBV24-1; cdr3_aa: CATSDLSGGDRDGIEAFF
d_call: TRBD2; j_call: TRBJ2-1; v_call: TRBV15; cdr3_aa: CATSRAPLGTSGRSSYNEQFF
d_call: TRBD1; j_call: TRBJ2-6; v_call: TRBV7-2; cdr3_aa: CASSLRTGTSSGANVLTF
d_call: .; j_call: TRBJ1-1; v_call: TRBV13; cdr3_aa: CASSLSKWGDTEAFF
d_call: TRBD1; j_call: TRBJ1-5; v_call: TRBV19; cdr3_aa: CASSGTGRQPQHF
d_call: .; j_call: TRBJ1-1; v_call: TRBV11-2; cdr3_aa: CASSLEHPNTEAFF
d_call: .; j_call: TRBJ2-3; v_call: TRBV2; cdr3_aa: CASSFPTDTQYF
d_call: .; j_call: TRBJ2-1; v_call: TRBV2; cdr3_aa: CASSERRRGYNEQFF
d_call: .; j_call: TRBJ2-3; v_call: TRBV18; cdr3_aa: CASSPDSFTDTQYF
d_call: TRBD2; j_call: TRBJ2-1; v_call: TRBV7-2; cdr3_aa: CASSFGGGGRNEQFF
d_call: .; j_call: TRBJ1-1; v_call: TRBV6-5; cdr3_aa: CASSLRGEAFF
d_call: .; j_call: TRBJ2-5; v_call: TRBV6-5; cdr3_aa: CASSYSPSGTQYF
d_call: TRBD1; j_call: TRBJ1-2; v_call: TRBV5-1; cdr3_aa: CASGRLGQDSGYTF
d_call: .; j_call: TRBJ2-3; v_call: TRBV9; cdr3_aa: CASSERPAGDTQYF
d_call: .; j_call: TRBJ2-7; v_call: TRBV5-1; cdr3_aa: CASSLAATAGHEQYF
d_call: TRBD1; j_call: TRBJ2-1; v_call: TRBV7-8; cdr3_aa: CASSPRTGGGEQFF
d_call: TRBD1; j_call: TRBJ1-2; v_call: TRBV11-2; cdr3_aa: CASSPGQGYGYTF
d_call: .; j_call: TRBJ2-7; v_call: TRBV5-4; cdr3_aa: CASSLQGRRYEQYF
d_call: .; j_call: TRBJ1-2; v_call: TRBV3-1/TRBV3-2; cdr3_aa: CASSQGFREHYGYTF
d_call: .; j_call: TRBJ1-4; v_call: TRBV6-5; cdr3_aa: CASSYSLGEKLFF
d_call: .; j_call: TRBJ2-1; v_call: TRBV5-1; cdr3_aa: CASSLVTNSYNEQFF
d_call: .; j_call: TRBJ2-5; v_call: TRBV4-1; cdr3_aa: CASSPATGPGETQYF
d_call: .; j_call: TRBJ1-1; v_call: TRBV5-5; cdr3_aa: CASSLDSWNTEAFF
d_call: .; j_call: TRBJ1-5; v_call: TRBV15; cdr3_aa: CATSRDYNQPQHF
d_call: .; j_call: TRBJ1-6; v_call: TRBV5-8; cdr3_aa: CASSTDIIPYNSPLHF
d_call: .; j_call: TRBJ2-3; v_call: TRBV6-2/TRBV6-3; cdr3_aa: CASSYVKGAAGTDTQYF
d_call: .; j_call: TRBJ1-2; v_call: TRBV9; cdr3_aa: CASSVGSTGYTF
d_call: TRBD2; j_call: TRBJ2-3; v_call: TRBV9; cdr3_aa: CASSVDPSGRYTQYF
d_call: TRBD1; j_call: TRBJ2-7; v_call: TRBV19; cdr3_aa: CASKGQGPYEQYF